Included here is one TCR beta chain sequence, with context. This clonotype showed up just a few times. The antigen this receptor binds is unknown. No qualities accompany the bases; no much larger clone lies one base away. These data are taken from a study of T cells after yellow fever vaccination (dated by TCRdb to 2018 to 2020). Study-wide context: Libraries from fractions with low cell numbers were prepared with the SMART-Seq v4 Ultra Low Input RNA kit. Two healthy male donors, one aged 18 to 30 and one aged 30 to 40 years, made up the cohort. Blood samples were taken at several timepoints before and after primary and secondary immunization, and bulk PBMC replicates and cell subsets were isolated. To follow T-cell clones before and after primary and booster YFV17D yellow fever vaccination, bulk TCR alpha and beta repertoires were sequenced over time. Beyond this particular receptor, the publication reports: Only a couple of donors were included in the study, so the extent to which the findings can be generalized is limited. A small fraction of clonotypes showed up in both the CD4 and CD8 compartments, probably as a result of convergent recombination. Compared with the primary T-cell response, the secondary T-cell response was weaker but faster, peaking on day 5 rather than day 15. After the booster, most of the clones that had expanded following primary vaccination were detected again (just under 97% of CD4 and around 87% of CD8), which suggests that memory was broadly maintained. Computational filtering was needed because FACS-sorted repertoires could contain abundant contaminating clonotypes from the bulk population.

Including cysteine and phenylalanine, the CDR3 has 16 amino acids. Here the CDR3 DNA is all that survives: 48 bases in frame from base 1. The germline ends are 20 bases apart after V is trimmed by 4 bases and J by 6 bases. As encoded in the germline V gene, CDR1 is SGHRS while CDR2 is YFSETQ. Instrument on record: Illumina NovaSeq 6000. TCR cDNA was made using 5'RACE template switching, a step that added a universal primer site and unique molecular identifiers. Priming of cDNA synthesis was performed from both the TCR alpha and TCR beta constant segments. Libraries were amplified in two PCR steps, with sample barcodes and sequencing adapters added in the second step. Libraries were sequenced on Illumina HiSeq 2500 (2x100 bp) or NovaSeq (2x150 bp). The published analysis was carried out like this. MIGEC was used to demultiplex reads and collapse the reads into UMI consensus sequences, and MiXCR was used for V(D)J alignment. Using edgeR on replicate PBMC samples, clonotypes were called vaccine-responding if FDR was below 0.01 and the log2 fold change was above 5 up to day 15. Each bulk clonotype was labeled CD4 or CD8 based on which sequenced repertoire, CD4 or CD8, contained the clonotype at higher abundance. Using fastp trimming at Q25 and MiXCR clonotype assembly, TCRdb reanalyzed the public sequencing data and kept in-frame beta chains. Under each unique CDR3 protein, matching rows form one entry showing the most common genes and DNA. In this record, the V and J calls reflect TCRdb's handling and not the investigators' own analysis. In this sample the table shows 100,000 to 150,000 distinct CDR3 sequences, about 8.8% of which occur a single time. The top ten hold under 40% of the sample.

This sample's treatment or condition label indicates: live attenuated yellow fever vaccine strain. PBMCs were isolated from peripheral blood using a standard Ficoll-Paque protocol. CD4 and CD8 T-cell fractions were isolated with Dynabeads CD4 and CD8 positive selection kits. RNA was extracted with TriZol from bulk PBMCs, CD4 and CD8 fractions, and dextramer-positive and dextramer-negative fractions. Rearrangement joined TRBV5-1 to TRBJ1-5; TRBD1 could be the D gene, as 6 bases match. The sample was CD8+ T cells sorted from PBMCs, taken on the day of the yellow fever booster vaccination. This TCR was sampled from a man younger than 35 who received the YFV17D yellow fever vaccine. The bases are TGCGCCAGCAGCCCAGGGGACAAGGGAGGAGGTCAGCCCCAGCATTTT. Its protein is CASSPGDKGGGQPQHF.